Listed here are 5 T cell receptor beta chains from one sample, sequenced in a study of blood T cell repertoires in COVID-19. Profiling relied on immunoSEQ multiplex PCR, and the TCRdb table lists in-frame clones only, not all of them. The profile covers 150,000 to 250,000 clones, with roughly 83% appearing a single time and 5.5% to 7% taken by the ten largest. What was sequenced was peripheral blood. These receptor sequences come from a woman aged 40-49 years with COVID-19, enrolled during active disease.

The chain employs TRBV27 and TRBJ2-7, with D possibly matching TRBD2 (6 bases). There are 14 residues in the CDR3. Trimming pared 6 bases from V and 2 bases from J, leaving 14 bases between. The germline CDR1 and CDR2 sequences are MNHEY and SMNVEV (reference sequence). This CDR3 reads CASSPGGGAYEQYF. The DNA for the CDR3 is TGTGCCAGCAGCCCCGGTGGAGGGGCCTACGAGCAGTACTTC.

The CDR3 loop reads CASSRLTDTQYF. The CDR3, as DNA: TGTGCCAGCAGTAGACTTACAGATACGCAGTATTTT. The J gene is TRBJ2-3, the V gene TRBV27; D remains unclear. The CDR3 spans 12 residues. Per germline, CDR1 MNHEY and CDR2 SMNVEV (reference sequence). V lost 5 bases and J 3 bases, leaving 6 bases between the germline ends.

This chain joins TRBV19 and TRBJ2-2; possibly TRBD1 for D (5 bases). V lost 5 bases and J 3 bases, leaving 7 bases between the germline ends. This CDR3 region has 13 residues. Germline V gives CDR1 LNHDA, CDR2 SQIVND (reference sequence). CDR3 DNA sequence: TGTGCCAGTAGTGCAGGGTACACCGGGGAGCTGTTTTTT. Amino acid sequence: CASSAGYTGELFF.

The genes are TRBV9 and TRBJ2-5; possible D gene TRBD1, 6 bases. From germline, CDR1 is SGDLS and CDR2 YYNGEE. Between the trimmed V and J ends, which lost 4 bases and 2 bases, there was a span of 9 bases. The CDR3 extends over 13 amino acids. The CDR3 here is CASSSTGQETQYF. The CDR3 DNA reads as TGTGCCAGCAGCTCCACAGGGCAAGAGACCCAGTACTTC.

The V and J genes are TRBV5-5 and TRBJ2-7, with 10 nucleotides matching TRBD2. The CDR3 runs 15 residues. The germline V gene has CDR1 SGHKS and CDR2 YYEKEE (reference sequence). The V gene end was trimmed by 4 bases and the J gene end by 5 bases; junction bases not matched to a gene: 9. CDR3 sequence: CASSHLAGASNEQYF. CDR3 sequence (DNA): TGTGCCAGCAGCCACCTAGCGGGAGCTTCCAACGAGCAGTACTTC.